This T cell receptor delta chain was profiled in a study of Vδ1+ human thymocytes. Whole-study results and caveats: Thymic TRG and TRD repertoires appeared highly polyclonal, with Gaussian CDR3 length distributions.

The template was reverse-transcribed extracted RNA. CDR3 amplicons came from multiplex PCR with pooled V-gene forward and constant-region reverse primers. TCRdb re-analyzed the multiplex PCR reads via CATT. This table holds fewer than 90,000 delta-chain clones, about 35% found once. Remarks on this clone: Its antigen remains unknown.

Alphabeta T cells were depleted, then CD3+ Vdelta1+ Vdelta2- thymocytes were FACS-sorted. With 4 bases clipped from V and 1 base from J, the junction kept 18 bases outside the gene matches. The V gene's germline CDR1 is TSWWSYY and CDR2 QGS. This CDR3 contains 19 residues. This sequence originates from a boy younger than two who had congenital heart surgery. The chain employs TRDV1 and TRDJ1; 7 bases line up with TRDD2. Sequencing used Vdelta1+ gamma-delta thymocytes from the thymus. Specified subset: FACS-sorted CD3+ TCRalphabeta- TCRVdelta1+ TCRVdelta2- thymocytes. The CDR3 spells CALGGALPQSTILTDKLIF. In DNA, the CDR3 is TGTGCTCTTGGGGGTGCCCTTCCTCAAAGTACAATACTCACCGATAAACTCATCTTT.